Following are 14 T cell receptor beta chains from one sample sequenced in a study of OX40 agonist ivuxolimab in advanced cancers. The table came from immunoSEQ multiplex PCR; TCRdb's copy has only in-frame clones and leaves some out. The data contain approximately 63,000 clones, 79% of them singletons. The specimen comprised CD4+ or CD8+ T cells sorted from blood, sampled in a trial of the OX40 agonist ivuxolimab. The receptors shown here come from an adult with an advanced solid tumor such as melanoma, head and neck, liver or kidney cancer.

The chain couples TRBV18 to TRBJ2-4; D unresolved. Germline CDR1 and CDR2: KGHSH and LQKENI. CDR3 length: 13 amino acids. The V and J ends lost 3 bases and 9 bases respectively, with 12 bases between them. In DNA form, the CDR3 reads TGTGCCAGCTCACCGTCGGGCGGCCCCATTCAGTACTTC. It is translated as CASSPSGGPIQYF.

The J gene is TRBJ2-3, the V gene TRBV10-3, with 13 bases matching TRBD2. V was clipped by 2 bases and J by 6 bases; unmatched bases: 8. This CDR3 region has 17 residues. The germline gives CDR1 ENHRY, CDR2 SYGVKD. CDR3 protein: CAISETGLAGVRDTQYF. The CDR3 region has the DNA TGTGCCATCAGTGAGACAGGACTAGCGGGAGTCCGGGATACGCAGTATTTT.

This chain connects TRBV6-6 to TRBJ1-1; the match to TRBD1 covers 9 bases. Germline trimming cut 6 bases from V and 6 bases from J; bases unmatched to any gene: 8. The CDR3 sequence is 14 residues long. CDR1 is MNHNY and CDR2 is SVGAGI in the germline V gene (reference sequence). DNA for the CDR3: TGTGCCAGCAGCCGGGGACAGGGTTTTGCTGAAGCTTTCTTT. It codes for CASSRGQGFAEAFF.

V and J are TRBV9 and TRBJ2-1; 10 bases are a match to TRBD1. Germline-derived CDR1 and CDR2 are SGDLS and YYNGEE. The V segment lost 4 bases and the J segment 4 bases; nucleotides outside the gene matches: 5. CDR3 size: 15 residues. In nucleotides, the CDR3 is TGTGCCAGCAGCTACGGACAGGGGGGATACAATGAGCAGTTCTTC. It translates to CASSYGQGGYNEQFF. The full variable domain, with the rest looked up from reference TRBV9 and TRBJ2-1, is DSGVTQTPKHLITATGQRVTLRCSPRSGDLSVYWYQQSLDQGLQFLIQYYNGEERAKGNILERFSAQQFPDLHSELNLSSLELGDSALYFCASSYGQGGYNEQFFGPGTRLTVL.

This sequence joins TRBV10-3 and TRBJ1-2; D perhaps matches TRBD1 (6 bases). Germline-derived CDR1 and CDR2 are ENHRY and SYGVKD. The CDR3 consists of 12 residues. The ends were cut back, 10 bases at V and 12 bases at J, with 21 bases in the middle. CDR3 sequence: CASGGPTGGNTF. CDR3 sequence (DNA): TGTGCCAGTGGGGGCCCTACTGGTGGGAACACCTTC.

The CDR3 here is CASSLTGGSDTQYF. The DNA of the CDR3 is TGCGCCAGCAGCCTGACAGGGGGCAGTGATACGCAGTATTTT. The chain joins TRBV4-3 to TRBJ2-3; the match to TRBD1 covers 10 bases. V trimming: 4 bases; J trimming: 6 bases; junction bases outside the gene matches: 4. The CDR3 spans 14 residues. CDR1 and CDR2 (germline): LGHNA, YSLEER.

V and J are TRBV9 and TRBJ2-5, with 7 bases aligning to TRBD2. The CDR3 is made up of 15 amino acids. Trimming took 4 bases from V and 4 from J; bases not matched to a gene: 10. Germline-derived CDR1 and CDR2 are SGDLS and YYNGEE. This CDR3 is CASSPETSQPETQYF. The CDR3 region has the DNA TGTGCCAGCAGCCCGGAGACTAGCCAACCAGAGACCCAGTACTTC.

The chain recombines TRBV6-5 with TRBJ1-1, with a weak D call TRBD1 (6 bases). The CDR3 sequence is 12 residues long. From germline, CDR1 is MNHEY and CDR2 SVGAGI. With 7 bases removed from V and 5 bases from J, the gap between germline ends came to 11 bases. The CDR3, as DNA: TGTGCCAGCACCAAACAGGGTACTGAAGCTTTCTTT. Its protein is CASTKQGTEAFF.

The V and J genes are TRBV30 and TRBJ1-1, with TRBD1 matching over 7 bases. CDR3 length: 12 residues. The germline V gene encodes CDR1 GTSNPN and CDR2 SVGIG (reference sequence). Trimming cost V 2 bases and J 7 bases; bases outside gene matches: 4. CDR3 bases: TGTGCCTGGAGTACAGGGGCTAATGAAGCTTTCTTT. It encodes CAWSTGANEAFF.

The J gene is TRBJ1-1, the V gene TRBV7-2; TRBD1 might be the D (5 bases). The CDR3 extends over 14 amino acids. Trimming removed 4 bases at V and 3 bases at J, with 12 bases between. Germline V gives CDR1 SGHTA, CDR2 FQGNSA. CDR3 DNA sequence: TGTGCCAGCAGCTCCTTGACAGTTTACACTGAAGCTTTCTTT. Protein sequence: CASSSLTVYTEAFF.

This clone occurred once. One end of the junction fails to match germline, which may point to a read error. The rearrangement uses TRBV29-1 and TRBJ2-6; D gene uncertain. The CDR3 runs to 16 residues. Germline V gives CDR1 SQVTM, CDR2 ANQGSEA. The chain's CDR3 is CSVEDASSSEANVLTF. The CDR3 nucleotides read TGCAGCGTTGAAGATGCAAGCTCCTCTGAGGCCAACGTCCTGACTTTC.

This rearrangement joins TRBV7-9 to TRBJ1-2; D is possibly TRBD1 (5 bases). This CDR3 has 14 residues. CDR1 SEHNR and CDR2 FQNEAQ come from the germline V gene (reference sequence). V was shortened by 5 bases and J by 5 bases, with 15 bases between the two germline ends. The DNA for the CDR3 is TGTGCCAGCAGCCCGGGGGATTTAGGGTATGGCTACACCTTC. Translated, it gives CASSPGDLGYGYTF.

This clone came up a few times. The CDR3: CASSLGAGIQRYGYTF. As DNA, the CDR3 is TGTGCCAGCAGCTTAGGGGCAGGGATCCAGAGGTATGGCTACACCTTC. The chain uses TRBV7-9 and TRBJ1-2, with a possible D match to TRBD1 (5 bases). The CDR3 is made up of 16 amino acids. Between the trimmed V and J ends, which lost 1 base and 5 bases, there was a span of 17 bases. Germline V gene lookup returns CDR1 SEHNR and CDR2 FQNEAQ (reference sequence).

The genes are TRBV21-1 and TRBJ1-2. TRBV21-1 represents a pseudogene. CDR3 length equals 15 residues. CDR3 DNA sequence: TGTGCCAGCAGCAAAGCCCCCTGGGAGGACTATGGCTACACCTTC. Encoded protein: CASSKAPWEDYGYTF.